This TCR beta chain appears in the sequencing data of a study of OX40 agonist ivuxolimab in advanced cancers. Study-wide results and limits: More expanded clones were found, on average, in CD8+ than in CD4+ T cells.

The length of the CDR3 is 15 residues. Per the germline V gene, CDR1 is SGHTA and CDR2 is FQGTGA. V dropped 5 bases and J dropped 6 bases, with 16 bases sitting between them. Repertoires were generated with immunoSEQ multiplex PCR, while TCRdb's copy carries only in-frame clones and drops some. This sample has about 70,000 clones, with about 81% found just once. With regard to this clone: The antigen remains unidentified.

The chain has TRBV7-3 and TRBJ2-2; D ambiguous. The receptor was derived from an adult with an advanced solid tumor such as melanoma, head and neck, liver or kidney cancer. This material consisted of CD4+ or CD8+ T cells sorted from blood, taken in a trial of the OX40 agonist ivuxolimab. The CDR3 region is CASSPSLAGPGELFF. The DNA for the CDR3 is TGTGCCAGCAGCCCATCGTTGGCAGGCCCCGGGGAGCTGTTTTTT. The whole variable domain, filled in from reference TRBV7-3 and TRBJ2-2, reads GAGVSQTPSNKVTEKGKYVELRCDPISGHTALYWYRQSLGQGPEFLIYFQGTGAADDSGLPNDRFFAVRPEGSVSTLKIQRTERGDSAVYLCASSPSLAGPGELFFGEGSRLTVL.